One sample yielded the 23 T cell receptor beta chains listed below, sequenced in a study of blood T cells in healthy people across ages (dated by TCRdb to about 2015). The library came from 5' RACE. Reads for this sample came from an Illumina HiSeq 2500. A second PCR of about 7 to 12 cycles was run with a J-beta primer mix and a sample-barcoded 5' primer. In TCRdb, the public reads were trimmed at Q25 with fastp and aligned with MiXCR, with productive beta chains retained. Each record represents a unique CDR3 protein, reported with the most common genes and DNA among its rows. This sample lists about 1 million distinct CDR3 sequences; under 55% were detected once. The ten most abundant clones make up over 15% of the sample. The sequenced sample consisted of blood. These receptors came from a woman aged 55-70 years in good health.

This clonotype was picked up one time. V is TRBV11-2 and J is TRBJ1-1, with TRBD1 matching over 10 bases. V lost 3 bases to trimming and J lost 0 bases; unmatched junction nucleotides: 1. This CDR3 is 15 amino acids long. The germline CDR1 and CDR2 sequences are SGHAT and FQNNGV. CDR3 sequence (DNA): TGTGCCAGCAGCTTCGGGACAGGGGTGAACACTGAAGCTTTCTTT. Translating it yields CASSFGTGVNTEAFF.

This rearrangement joins TRBV9 to TRBJ1-2; D might be TRBD1 (5 bases). V was cut by 0 bases and J by 6 bases, with 9 bases left in between. From germline, CDR1 is SGDLS and CDR2 YYNGEE. This CDR3 comprises 13 residues. CDR3 sequence: CASSVGRGDGYTF. The DNA for the CDR3 is TGTGCCAGCAGCGTAGGGAGGGGAGATGGCTACACCTTC.

V is TRBV12-3 or TRBV12-4 and J is TRBJ2-1; no clear D. Trimming cost V 4 bases and J 8 bases, with 9 bases left between them. The CDR3 runs 12 residues. CDR3 DNA: TGTGCCAGCAGTTATGACGGCTATGAGCAGTTCTTC. Its translation: CASSYDGYEQFF.

The V gene is TRBV7-3, the J gene TRBJ1-2; maybe TRBD1 (5 bases). The germline V and J ends were trimmed by 5 bases and 8 bases, with 15 bases remaining between them. CDR1 is SGHTA, CDR2 FQGTGA, per germline. This CDR3 region has 13 residues. The CDR3 reads CASSPAGAQGYTF. The DNA of the CDR3 is TGTGCCAGCAGCCCCGCCGGGGCGCAAGGCTACACCTTC.

This clonotype has more than one count but fewer than ten. V is TRBV13 and J is TRBJ2-1, with D possibly matching TRBD1 (5 bases). From germline, CDR1 is PRHDT and CDR2 FYEKMQ (reference sequence). The CDR3 runs 16 residues. Trimming left V 0 bases short and J 4 bases short, with 13 bases between. The DNA of the CDR3 is TGTGCCAGCAGCTTAGGGGTGGCAGGGTTATACAATGAGCAGTTCTTC. Its translation is CASSLGVAGLYNEQFF.

This clonotype appeared a few times. This chain connects TRBV12-3 or TRBV12-4 to TRBJ2-3, with D perhaps matching TRBD1 (6 bases). The CDR3 spans 13 residues. The V end was cut by 6 bases, the J end by 7 bases, with 14 bases between. The chain's CDR3 is CASRQRGSNTQYF. As DNA, the CDR3 is TGTGCCAGCAGACAAAGGGGGTCAAATACGCAGTATTTT.

The sample holds many counts of this clonotype. The CDR3 here is CASRRSGLSYEQYF. The DNA for the CDR3 is TGTGCCAGCAGACGATCGGGACTCTCCTACGAGCAGTACTTC. This chain connects TRBV2 to TRBJ2-7, with a weak D call TRBD2 (6 bases). Germline V CDR1 and CDR2: SNHLY, FYNNEI. V lost 6 bases and J 0 bases, leaving 12 bases between the germline ends. This CDR3 contains 14 residues.

The chain joins TRBV20-1 to TRBJ2-3; 14 nucleotides agree with TRBD2. The length of the CDR3 is 14 residues. Germline V gene lookup returns CDR1 DFQATT and CDR2 SNEGSKA (reference sequence). Trimming took 7 bases from V and 8 from J; bases not matched to a gene: 8. The CDR3 nucleotides are TGCAGTGGGACTAGCGGGAGGCACAGAGGTACGCAGTATTTT. It is translated as CSGTSGRHRGTQYF.

The chain carries TRBV30 and TRBJ2-1; D is uncertain. The germline V gene encodes CDR1 GTSNPN and CDR2 SVGIG (reference sequence). The CDR3 has 14 amino acids. Trimming removed 3 bases from V and 0 bases from J, with 9 bases in between. The chain's CDR3 is CAWSRGYSYNEQFF. The CDR3 bases are TGTGCCTGGAGCCGAGGATACTCCTACAATGAGCAGTTCTTC. Supplemented by reference TRBV30 and TRBJ2-1, the full variable domain reads SQTIHQWPATLVQPVGSPLSLECTVEGTSNPNLYWYRQAAGRGLQLLFYSVGIGQISSEVPQNLSASRPQDRQFILSSKKLLLSDSGFYLCAWSRGYSYNEQFFGPGTRLTVL.

The chain has TRBV27 and TRBJ1-4; 9 bases are shared with TRBD1. The CDR3 contains 15 residues. After removal of 6 bases from V and 5 bases from J, the junction contained 7 bases not matched to a gene. Germline V lookup: CDR1 MNHEY, CDR2 SMNVEV (reference sequence). Here the CDR3 reads CASRRSGTGNEKLFF. CDR3 nucleotide sequence: TGTGCCAGCAGGCGCTCCGGGACAGGGAATGAAAAACTGTTTTTT.

The V gene is TRBV29-1, the J gene TRBJ2-7, with D unresolved. This CDR3 is built from 11 residues. Germline V lookup: CDR1 SQVTM, CDR2 ANQGSEA. The germline V and J ends were trimmed by 4 bases and 10 bases, with 14 bases remaining between them. The CDR3 sequence is CSVVLWTEQYF. In DNA, the CDR3 is TGCAGCGTTGTTTTATGGACGGAACAGTACTTC.

On this clonotype itself: The CDR3 carries no conserved terminal phenylalanine or tryptophan, so it likely arises from a read error. This rearrangement joins TRBV20-1 to TRBJ2-1, with 9 bases aligning to TRBD2. This CDR3 spans 18 amino acids. The junction had 11 bases not matched to a gene; V was cut back by 1 base and J by 1 base. The germline V gene has CDR1 DFQATT and CDR2 SNEGSKA (reference sequence). CDR3 DNA sequence: TGCAGTGCTAGAGCCTATAGCGGGAGCGAGTGGTCCTACAATGAGCAGTTCTTA. Its protein is CSARAYSGSEWSYNEQFL.

J is TRBJ2-4 and V is TRBV6-5; D possibly matches TRBD1 or TRBD2 (5 bases each). The DNA matches TRBJ2-7 better at its end, which makes the J call doubtful. The germline gives CDR1 MNHEY, CDR2 SVGAGI. The CDR3 extends over 14 amino acids. CDR3 DNA sequence: TGTGCCAGCAGTTACTCGGGACGAGGATACGAGCAGTACTTC. Encoded protein: CASSYSGRGYEQYF.

The J gene is TRBJ2-5, the V gene TRBV10-3, with 7 bases fitting TRBD2. Germline V gene data show CDR1 as ENHRY and CDR2 as SYGVKD. V was clipped by 7 bases and J by 6 bases; unmatched bases: 11. The CDR3 sequence is 14 residues long. The CDR3 DNA is TGTGCCATCACTGCCGGACTAGAGCACAAGACCCAGTACTTC. Its protein product is CAITAGLEHKTQYF.

The genes are TRBV6-5 and TRBJ2-1; possible D gene TRBD2, 7 bases. Germline CDR1 reads MNHEY; CDR2 reads SVGAGI. CDR3 length: 19 amino acids. V was trimmed by 0 bases and J by 0 bases, leaving 18 bases between them. The CDR3 loop reads CASSYSKGGQRGSYNEQFF. DNA of the CDR3: TGTGCCAGCAGTTACTCGAAGGGGGGCCAGCGGGGCTCCTACAATGAGCAGTTCTTC.

This chain joins TRBV5-1 and TRBJ2-4; TRBD2 is a possible D gene (5 bases). The CDR3 extends over 15 amino acids. Germline CDR1 and CDR2: SGHRS and YFSETQ. V gave up 0 bases and J gave up 5 bases, with 12 bases separating them. For the CDR3, the DNA is TGCGCCAGCAGCTTGGCGGGGATAAAGGAAAACATTCAGTACTTC. Amino acid sequence: CASSLAGIKENIQYF.

The chain carries TRBV5-1 and TRBJ1-2; D gene uncertain. V was cut by 5 bases and J by 2 bases, with 10 bases left in between. Germline CDR1 reads SGHRS; CDR2 reads YFSETQ. The CDR3 runs 13 residues. The CDR3 nucleotides are TGCGCCAGCAGTGGAGGGTTGAACTATGGCTACACCTTC. This codes for CASSGGLNYGYTF.

The chain recombines TRBV10-3 with TRBJ2-7, with 10 bases identical to TRBD1. The end of the DNA aligns better with TRBJ2-5, so the J call may be wrong. Per germline, CDR1 ENHRY and CDR2 SYGVKD. The CDR3 contains 13 residues. The CDR3 nucleotides read TGTGCCATCAGGACAGGGGGCGAAGAGACCCAGTACTTC. Protein product: CAIRTGGEETQYF.

This clonotype has only a few counts. The rearrangement uses TRBV3-1 and TRBJ2-7; D possibly uses TRBD1 or TRBD2 (5 bases each). The CDR3 totals 14 residues. The germline V gene encodes CDR1 LGHDT and CDR2 YNNKEL (reference sequence). V lost 1 base and J 5 bases, leaving 12 bases between the germline ends. The CDR3 here is CASSQGGRMDEQYF. DNA for the CDR3: TGTGCCAGCAGCCAAGGGGGACGGATGGACGAGCAGTACTTC.

The rearrangement links TRBV12-3 or TRBV12-4 to TRBJ1-6; D uncertain. CDR3 length equals 14 residues. Trimming shortened V by 3 bases and J by 4 bases, and 7 bases separated the two germline ends. CDR3 in DNA: TGTGCCAGCAGTTTCTCAGGTTATAATTCACCCCTCCACTTT. Translating gives CASSFSGYNSPLHF.

This clonotype was counted a few times. This chain uses TRBV29-1 with TRBJ2-3; weak D call: TRBD2 (6 bases). Trimming cost V 4 bases and J 4 bases, with 9 bases left between them. Germline V gene lookup returns CDR1 SQVTM and CDR2 ANQGSEA. This CDR3 region has 12 residues. CDR3 bases: TGCAGCGTTGGGGAGGTCGCAGATACGCAGTATTTT. It translates to CSVGEVADTQYF.

V and J are TRBV20-1 and TRBJ2-7; the D gene could be TRBD1 or TRBD2 (5 bases each). The CDR3 has 12 residues. Germline V gene sequence: CDR1 DFQATT, CDR2 SNEGSKA (reference sequence). The CDR3 DNA reads TGCAGGGCTGGGACCGATTCCTACGAGCAGTACTTC. It is translated as CRAGTDSYEQYF.

This clonotype was seen repeatedly, ten times or more. This chain links TRBV7-2 with TRBJ2-7; maybe TRBD2 (5 bases). This CDR3 is built from 14 residues. Germline CDR1 reads SGHTA; CDR2 reads FQGNSA. V lost 1 base and J lost 3, with 10 bases in between. CDR3 amino acids: CASSLGGFSYEQYF. The CDR3 bases are TGTGCCAGCAGCTTAGGCGGGTTTAGCTACGAGCAGTACTTC. Supplemented by reference TRBV7-2 and TRBJ2-7, the full variable domain reads GAGVSQSPSNKVTEKGKDVELRCDPISGHTALYWYRQSLGQGLEFLIYFQGNSAPDKSGLPSDRFSAERTGGSVSTLTIQRTQQEDSAVYLCASSLGGFSYEQYFGPGTRLTVT.